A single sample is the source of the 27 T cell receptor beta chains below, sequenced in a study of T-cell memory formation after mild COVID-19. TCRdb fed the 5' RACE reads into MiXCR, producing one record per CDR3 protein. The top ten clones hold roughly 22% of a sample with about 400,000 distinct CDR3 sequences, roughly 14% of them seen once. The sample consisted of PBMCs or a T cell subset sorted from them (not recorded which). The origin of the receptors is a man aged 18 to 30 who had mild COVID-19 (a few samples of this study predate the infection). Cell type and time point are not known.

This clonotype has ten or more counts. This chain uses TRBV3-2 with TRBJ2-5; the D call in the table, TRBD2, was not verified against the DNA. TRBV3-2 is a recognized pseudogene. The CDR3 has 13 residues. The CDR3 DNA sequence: TGTGCCAGCAGCCGCGTAGTCGCGGAGACCCAGTACTTC. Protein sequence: CASSRVVAETQYF.

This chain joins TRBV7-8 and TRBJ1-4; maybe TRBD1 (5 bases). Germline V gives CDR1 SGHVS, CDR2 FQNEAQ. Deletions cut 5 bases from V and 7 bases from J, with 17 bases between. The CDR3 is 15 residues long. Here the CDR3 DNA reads TGTGCCAGCAGCCGCCGGGGCAGGGTGGGTGAAAAACTGTTTTTT. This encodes CASSRRGRVGEKLFF.

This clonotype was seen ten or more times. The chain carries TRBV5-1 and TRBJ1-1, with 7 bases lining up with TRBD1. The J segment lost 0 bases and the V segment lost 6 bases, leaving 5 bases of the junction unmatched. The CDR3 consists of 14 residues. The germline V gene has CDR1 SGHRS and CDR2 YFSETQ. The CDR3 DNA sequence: TGCGCCAGCAAGGGACAGAACATGAACACTGAAGCTTTCTTT. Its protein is CASKGQNMNTEAFF.

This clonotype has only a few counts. The CDR3 region is CASSIQSSYEQYF. The CDR3 region has the DNA TGTGCCAGTAGTATACAGAGCTCCTACGAGCAGTACTTC. The genes are TRBV19 and TRBJ2-7; D is undetermined. From germline, CDR1 is LNHDA and CDR2 SQIVND (reference sequence). The CDR3 has 13 amino acids. Trimming shortened V by 2 bases and J by 0 bases, and 5 bases separated the two germline ends.

The CDR3 bases are TGCGCCAGCAGATTCCCCTCAGCGGGGGGAAGCACCGGGGAGCTGTTTTTT. Translating gives CASRFPSAGGSTGELFF. The V gene is TRBV5-1, the J gene TRBJ2-2, with 9 bases fitting TRBD2. V lost 5 bases, J lost 4 bases, and 12 bases stayed unmatched. CDR3 length equals 17 residues. The V gene's germline CDR1 is SGHRS and CDR2 YFSETQ.

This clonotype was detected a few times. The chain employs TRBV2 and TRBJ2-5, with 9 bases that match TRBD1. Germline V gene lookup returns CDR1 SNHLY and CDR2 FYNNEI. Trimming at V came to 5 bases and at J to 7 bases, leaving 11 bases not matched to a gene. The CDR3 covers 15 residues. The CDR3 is CASSSGQGQVVTQYF. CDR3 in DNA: TGTGCCAGCAGTTCGGGACAGGGCCAGGTTGTGACCCAGTACTTC.

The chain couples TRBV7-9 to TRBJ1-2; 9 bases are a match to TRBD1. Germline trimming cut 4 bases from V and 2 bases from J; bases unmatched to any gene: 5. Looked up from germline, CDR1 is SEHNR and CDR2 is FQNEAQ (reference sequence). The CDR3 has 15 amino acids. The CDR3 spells CASSSGQGLNYGYTF. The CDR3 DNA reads TGTGCCAGCAGCTCAGGACAGGGGCTCAACTATGGCTACACCTTC.

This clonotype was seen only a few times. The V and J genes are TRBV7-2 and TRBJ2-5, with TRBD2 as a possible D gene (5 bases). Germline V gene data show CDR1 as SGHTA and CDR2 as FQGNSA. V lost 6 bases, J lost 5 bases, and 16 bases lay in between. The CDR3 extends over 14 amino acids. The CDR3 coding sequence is TGTGCCAGCAGACGGACTCCGATCCCGGAGACCCAGTACTTC. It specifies CASRRTPIPETQYF.

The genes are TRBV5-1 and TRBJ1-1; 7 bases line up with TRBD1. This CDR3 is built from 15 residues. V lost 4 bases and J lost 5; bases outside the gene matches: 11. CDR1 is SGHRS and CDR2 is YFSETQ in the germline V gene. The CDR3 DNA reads TGCGCCAGCAGCGACGTAGGAACAGGGGAAACTGAAGCTTTCTTT. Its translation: CASSDVGTGETEAFF.

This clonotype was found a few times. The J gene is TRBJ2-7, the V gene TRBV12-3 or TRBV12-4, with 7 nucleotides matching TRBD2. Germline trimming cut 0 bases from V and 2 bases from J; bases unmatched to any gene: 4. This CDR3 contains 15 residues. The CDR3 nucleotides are TGTGCCAGCAGTTTAGCCGGGACTATCCCCTACGAGCAGTACTTC. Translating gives CASSLAGTIPYEQYF.

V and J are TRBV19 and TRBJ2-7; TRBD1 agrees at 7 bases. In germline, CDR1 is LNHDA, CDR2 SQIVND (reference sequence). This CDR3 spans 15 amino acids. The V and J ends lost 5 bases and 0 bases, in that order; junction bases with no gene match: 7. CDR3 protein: CASSLSGTVSYEQYF. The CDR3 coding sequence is TGTGCCAGTAGTCTCTCCGGGACAGTCTCCTACGAGCAGTACTTC.

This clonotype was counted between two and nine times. Here the CDR3 DNA reads TGTGCCAGCAGCGGACCTAGCGGGATCGGCACCGGGGAGCTGTTTTTT. Its translation: CASSGPSGIGTGELFF. The chain has TRBV7-8 and TRBJ2-2, with 9 bases matching TRBD2. Germline V lookup: CDR1 SGHVS, CDR2 FQNEAQ. There are 16 residues in the CDR3. J lost 4 bases, V lost 5 bases, and 8 bases had no gene match.

The CDR3, as DNA: TGTGCCAGCAGCTCCGCCGGGATATCTAATGAAAAACTGTTTTTT. Translated, it gives CASSSAGISNEKLFF. This sequence joins TRBV28 and TRBJ1-4; D is unresolved. CDR1 is MDHEN and CDR2 is SYDVKM in the germline V gene. The CDR3 extends over 15 amino acids. With 6 bases removed from V and 3 bases from J, the gap between germline ends came to 14 bases.

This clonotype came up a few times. CDR3: CASSQDTYGDYEQYF. The CDR3 coding sequence is TGCGCCAGCAGCCAAGATACATACGGCGACTACGAGCAGTACTTC. V is TRBV4-3 and J is TRBJ2-7; D is unclear. Deletions cut 0 bases from V and 3 bases from J, with 12 bases between. This CDR3 is 15 amino acids long. CDR1 and CDR2 from the germline V gene are LGHNA and YSLEER.

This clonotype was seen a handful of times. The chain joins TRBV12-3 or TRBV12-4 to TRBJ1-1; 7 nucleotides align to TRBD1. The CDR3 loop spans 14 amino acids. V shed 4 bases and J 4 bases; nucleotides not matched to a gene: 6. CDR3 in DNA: TGTGCCAGCAGTTCAGGGGGGACGAGCACTGAAGCTTTCTTT. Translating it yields CASSSGGTSTEAFF.

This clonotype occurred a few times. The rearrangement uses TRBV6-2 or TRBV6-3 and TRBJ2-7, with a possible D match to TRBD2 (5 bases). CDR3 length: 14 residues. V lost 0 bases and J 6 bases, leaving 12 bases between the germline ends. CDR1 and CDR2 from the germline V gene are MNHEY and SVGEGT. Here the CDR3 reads CASSYSSGIREQYF. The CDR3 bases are TGTGCCAGCAGTTACTCTTCCGGGATCCGCGAGCAGTACTTC.

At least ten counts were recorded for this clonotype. The CDR3 here is CASSNVPLYGYTF. CDR3 DNA sequence: TGCGCCAGCAGCAACGTCCCGCTTTATGGCTACACCTTC. This rearrangement joins TRBV5-1 to TRBJ1-2, with D hard to call. In germline, CDR1 is SGHRS, CDR2 YFSETQ. CDR3 length: 13 amino acids. V dropped 4 bases and J dropped 5 bases, with 12 bases sitting between them.

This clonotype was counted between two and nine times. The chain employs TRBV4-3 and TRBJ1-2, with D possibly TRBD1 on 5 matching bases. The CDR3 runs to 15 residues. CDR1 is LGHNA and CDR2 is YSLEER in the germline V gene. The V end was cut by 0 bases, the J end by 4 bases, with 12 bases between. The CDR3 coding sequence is TGCGCCAGCAGCCAAGACAGGGATAGGAGCTATGGCTACACCTTC. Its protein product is CASSQDRDRSYGYTF.

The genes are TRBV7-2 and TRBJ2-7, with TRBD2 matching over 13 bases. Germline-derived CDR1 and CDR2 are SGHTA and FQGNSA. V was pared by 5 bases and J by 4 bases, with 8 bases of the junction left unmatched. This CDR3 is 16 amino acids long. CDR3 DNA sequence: TGTGCCAGCAGCCCAGCGACTAGCGGGGGGCCTTACGAGCAGTACTTC. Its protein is CASSPATSGGPYEQYF.

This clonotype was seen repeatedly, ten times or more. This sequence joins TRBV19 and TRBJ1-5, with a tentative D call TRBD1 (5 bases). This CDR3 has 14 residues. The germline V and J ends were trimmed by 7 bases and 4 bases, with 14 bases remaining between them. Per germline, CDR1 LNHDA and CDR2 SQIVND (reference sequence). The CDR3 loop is CASNAGGRNQPQHF. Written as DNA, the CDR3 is TGTGCCAGTAATGCGGGGGGTCGGAATCAGCCCCAGCATTTT.

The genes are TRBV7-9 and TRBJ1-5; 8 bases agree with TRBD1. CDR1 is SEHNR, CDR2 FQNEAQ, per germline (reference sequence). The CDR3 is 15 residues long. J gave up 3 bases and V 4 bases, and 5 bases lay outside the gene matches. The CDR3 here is CASSSWTGINQPQHF. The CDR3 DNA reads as TGTGCCAGCAGCTCATGGACAGGGATCAATCAGCCCCAGCATTTT.

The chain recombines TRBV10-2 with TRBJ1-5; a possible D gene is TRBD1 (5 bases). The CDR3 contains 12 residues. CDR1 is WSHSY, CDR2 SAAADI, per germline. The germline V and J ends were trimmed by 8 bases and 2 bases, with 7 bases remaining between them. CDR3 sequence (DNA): TGCGCCAGCGGGGGTGGCAATCAGCCCCAGCATTTT. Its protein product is CASGGGNQPQHF.

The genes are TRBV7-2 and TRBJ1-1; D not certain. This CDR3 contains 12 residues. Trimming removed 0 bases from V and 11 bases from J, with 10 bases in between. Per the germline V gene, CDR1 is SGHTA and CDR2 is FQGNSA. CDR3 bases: TGTGCCAGCAGCTTAGCGTTCTTCAGTGCTTTCTTT. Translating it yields CASSLAFFSAFF.

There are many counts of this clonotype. The CDR3 reads CASSLSFLGTEQFF. CDR3 nucleotides: TGTGCCAGCAGTTTAAGTTTTCTTGGGACAGAGCAGTTCTTC. V gene TRBV28 combines with J gene TRBJ2-1, with D perhaps matching TRBD1 (6 bases). Germline CDR1 MDHEN, CDR2 SYDVKM. Trimming pared 2 bases from V and 10 bases from J, leaving 15 bases between. This CDR3 is 14 amino acids long.

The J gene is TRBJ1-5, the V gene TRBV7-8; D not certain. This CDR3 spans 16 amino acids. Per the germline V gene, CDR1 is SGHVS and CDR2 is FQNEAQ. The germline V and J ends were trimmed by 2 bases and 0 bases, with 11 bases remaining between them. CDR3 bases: TGTGCCAGCAGCTTAAGGGAGGTGGATAGCAATCAGCCCCAGCATTTT. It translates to CASSLREVDSNQPQHF.

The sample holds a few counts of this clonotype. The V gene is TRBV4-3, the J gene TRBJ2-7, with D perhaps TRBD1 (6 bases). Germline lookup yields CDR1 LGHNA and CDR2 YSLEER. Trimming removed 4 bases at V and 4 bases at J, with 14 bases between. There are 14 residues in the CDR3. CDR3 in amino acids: CASSPSTGPYEQYF. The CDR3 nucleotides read TGCGCCAGCAGCCCCTCGACAGGACCTTACGAGCAGTACTTC.

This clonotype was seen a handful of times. The DNA for the CDR3 is TGCAGCGTTGAACCCCCAGGGTCGAACACCGGGGAGCTGTTTTTT. It encodes CSVEPPGSNTGELFF. The chain joins TRBV29-1 to TRBJ2-2, with D tentatively TRBD1 (5 bases). Trimming left V 2 bases short and J 0 bases short, with 10 bases between. The germline V gene encodes CDR1 SQVTM and CDR2 ANQGSEA. This CDR3 is built from 15 residues.